This TCR beta chain was documented in a study of OX40 agonist ivuxolimab in advanced cancers. Libraries were prepared by immunoSEQ multiplex PCR; TCRdb keeps only in-frame clonotypes and omits some of them. The sample has 70,000 to 80,000 clones, about 86% seen once. The receptor comes from an adult with an advanced solid tumor such as melanoma, head and neck, liver or kidney cancer. The source material was CD4+ or CD8+ T cells sorted from blood, sampled in a trial of the OX40 agonist ivuxolimab.

The CDR3 region is CASSHEGTATEAFF. CDR3 bases: TGTGCCAGCTCGCATGAGGGAACGGCCACTGAAGCTTTCTTT. V usage is TRBV27 and J usage is TRBJ1-1; D gene uncertain. V lost 8 bases and J lost 4, with 17 bases in between. Per germline, CDR1 MNHEY and CDR2 SMNVEV (reference sequence). The length of the CDR3 is 14 residues.